These T cell receptor beta chains were read from a single sample in a study of T-cell memory formation after mild COVID-19. TCRdb redid the calling of the 5' RACE reads with MiXCR, one entry per CDR3 protein. The sample carries 250,000 to 300,000 distinct CDR3 sequences, about 17% recorded once. Material for sequencing was PBMCs or a T cell subset sorted from them (not recorded which). These receptors originate from a man between 18 and 35 years old who had mild COVID-19 (a few samples of this study predate the infection). Cell type and time point are not known. Both conserved end residues are part of each CDR3. A D gene is named only where the DNA matches it firmly. Clone size is stated in some rows and not others, as once, few, many or a class when expanded.

TRBV5-4	TRBJ2-3	TRBD2	few	TGTGCCAGCAGCTTAGCGGGGGGGCGTGGGCAGTATTTT	CASSLAGGRGQYF
TRBV4-1	TRBJ2-5	-	few	TGCGCCAGCAGCCAAGATTTGGGGGCCCAGTACTTC	CASSQDLGAQYF
TRBV18	TRBJ1-5	-	few	TGTGCCAGCTCACCGGGGGCTGATCAGCCCCAGCATTTT	CASSPGADQPQHF
TRBV5-1	TRBJ2-3	-	many	TGCGCCAGCAGCTTGGCCACACGAAGCACAGATACGCAGTATTTT	CASSLATRSTDTQYF
TRBV12-3/TRBV12-4	TRBJ2-5	-	few	TGTGCCAGCAGTTTCTTGGTTGAGACCCAGTACTTC	CASSFLVETQYF
TRBV7-2	TRBJ1-3	-	-	TGTGCCAGCAGCCCGGATCAGGGGTATTTTGGAAACACCATATATTTT	CASSPDQGYFGNTIYF
TRBV7-3	TRBJ1-1	-	-	TGTGCCAGCAGCTTACACCCAGGGCCCCTTGAAGCTTTCTTT	CASSLHPGPLEAFF
TRBV9	TRBJ2-5	-	-	TGTGCCAGCAGCGTCAGAGTCAGTGCAGAGACCCAGTACTTC	CASSVRVSAETQYF
TRBV5-6	TRBJ2-1	TRBD2	-	TGTGCCAGCAGCCCCCGGGAGGGCAGGGGCAAGTTCTTC	CASSPREGRGKFF
TRBV5-5	TRBJ2-3	-	-	TGTGCCAGCACCTTCCGGCCCGCAGGGGGGACAGATACGCAGTATTTT	CASTFRPAGGTDTQYF
TRBV5-1	TRBJ2-3	-	many	TGCGCCAGCAGCTCGGACAGCACAGATACGCAGTATTTT	CASSSDSTDTQYF
TRBV5-1	TRBJ2-3	TRBD1	many	TGCGCCAGCAGCCCGCCTCGACAGGGTGGAGGAGATACGCAGTATTTT	CASSPPRQGGGDTQYF
TRBV7-2	TRBJ1-2	-	-	TGTGCCAGCAGCTTAGAACGACAGACCAGCTATGGCTACACCTTC	CASSLERQTSYGYTF
TRBV20-1	TRBJ2-5	TRBD1	-	TGCAGTGCTAGTAGAGGGGGCCGTCGGACAGAGACCCAGTACTTC	CSASRGGRRTETQYF
TRBV7-7	TRBJ2-3	-	-	TGTGCCAGCAGCTTAGGGTCCGGGACTCAAGATACGCAGTATTTT	CASSLGSGTQDTQYF
TRBV7-9	TRBJ1-1	-	few	TGTGCCAGCAGCTTAGGCGGATGGGGGGTCACTGAAGCTTTCTTT	CASSLGGWGVTEAFF
TRBV4-1	TRBJ2-3	TRBD1	-	TGCGCCAGCAGCACGCGACAGGGGGAAGCGGGAGATACGCAGTATTTT	CASSTRQGEAGDTQYF
TRBV10-3	TRBJ2-1	-	few	TGTGCCATCAGTGAACTGGGGAACAATGAGCAGTTCTTC	CAISELGNNEQFF
TRBV7-2	TRBJ2-3	TRBD2	few	TGTGCCAGCAGACGAGCGGGGGGGCTAAGCACAGATACGCAGTATTTT	CASRRAGGLSTDTQYF
TRBV11-3	TRBJ2-3	TRBD1	-	TGTGCCAGCAGCTTACGGGACAGGGAGAATACGCAGTATTTT	CASSLRDRENTQYF
TRBV4-1	TRBJ2-1	TRBD2	few	TGCGCCAGCAGCCCCAGACTAGCGGGGCCTGATCTCAATGAGCAGTTCTTC	CASSPRLAGPDLNEQFF
TRBV4-1	TRBJ2-2	-	-	TGCGCCAGCAGCCAAGTCTCCGGGACATCGAACACCGGGGAGCTGTTTTTT	CASSQVSGTSNTGELFF
TRBV7-6	TRBJ1-3	-	few	TGTGCCAGCAGCTTAGGCAGCCTGAAGACAAACACCATATATTTT	CASSLGSLKTNTIYF
TRBV6-5	TRBJ1-3	TRBD1	few	TGTGCCAGCAGTTACTCGGGACAGGCTGGAAACACCATATATTTT	CASSYSGQAGNTIYF
TRBV3-1	TRBJ1-6	-	-	TGTGCCAGCAGCCAAGGAGTGGAACAGGACGCGAAGGCCCTCCACTTT	CASSQGVEQDAKALHF
TRBV28	TRBJ1-1	-	few	TGTGCCAGCAGTTTATTGGGGGCAATGAACACTGAAGCTTTCTTT	CASSLLGAMNTEAFF
TRBV29-1	TRBJ2-3	-	-	TGCAGCTCAATGAGCTCCGGGGGAATAACAGATACGCAGTATTTT	CSSMSSGGITDTQYF
TRBV6-2/TRBV6-3	TRBJ2-4	-	-	TGTGCCAGCAGTTACTCCCCCCGGGGACGGATCTCAAACATTCAGTACTTC	CASSYSPRGRISNIQYF